This T cell receptor beta chain emerged from a study of neoadjuvant anti-PD-1 for oral cavity cancer (dated by TCRdb to the early 2020s). The study in broad terms: Three to four biweekly doses of nivolumab at 3 mg/kg were mostly administered to patients before curative-intent surgical resection. There were eleven to twelve patients in the parent correlative cohort, and the response rate was less than 40%. Patients who did not progress were given a fourth nivolumab dose at about day 43 and had definitive surgical resection on days 50-56. Under RECIST 1.1, a patient counted as a responder if showing complete response, partial response or stable disease, and as a non-responder if showing progression.

As concerns this clone: The clone's antigen remains unknown. Per-nucleotide qualities are absent, and no much larger clonotype sits a single base away.

The CDR3 holds 14 amino acids from the cysteine to the phenylalanine. The DNA shown is the 42-base CDR3, in frame from base 1. In the germline V gene, CDR1 corresponds to MNHNS and CDR2 to SASEGT. V is clipped by 6 bases and J by 0 bases, and the sequence between their germline boundaries is 11 bases long. General findings and caveats noted by the study authors: The TCR analyses had only three patients in each response group, and the authors called for validation in larger cohorts. After neoadjuvant nivolumab, significantly higher T cell clonality (Gini index) was found within PBMCs in non-responders than in responders. A higher pretreatment blood Treg/Th17 ratio correlated with both higher pretreatment blood TCRbeta clonality and lower post-treatment tumor TCRbeta clonality.

The sample's time point label is to be understood as: after neoadjuvant nivolumab, at surgical resection. Patients were newly diagnosed with stage II-IVA oral cavity squamous cell carcinoma and had received no prior systemic or radiation treatment. The cohort was composed of patients with HPV-negative, locally advanced oral cavity squamous cell carcinoma. Peripheral blood mononuclear cells were analyzed directly and were not maintained or expanded in culture. The samples were obtained from a longitudinal correlative study of a single-arm phase II trial testing neoadjuvant nivolumab in oral cavity squamous cell carcinoma. Subject-matched pre- and post-treatment PBMCs and tumors from three responders and three non-responders underwent genomic DNA-based TCRbeta sequencing. Peripheral blood mononuclear cells were collected once before nivolumab treatment and again after treatment, at the time of surgery. The Maxwell RSC DNA from Cells kit was used to extract genomic DNA from PBMCs.

For deep sequencing of PBMC libraries, mostly about 480 ng of input genomic DNA was used, and six replicates were run per sample. The immunoSEQ hsTCRbeta kit was used to prepare TCRbeta libraries according to the manufacturer's instructions. An Illumina NovaSeq 6000 S4 flow cell was used to sequence the final libraries, which had first been combined to 3 nM. In the original analysis: The immunoSEQ Analyzer was used for raw data preprocessing and quality control. The analysis was limited to productive rearrangements, and each clonotype was defined by a unique CDR3 amino acid sequence. Repertoire clonality was estimated as the Gini-Simpson index, computed with the R package tcR. Student's t test was used to compare Gini indices, and Pearson correlation was used to assess associations with tumor size change. TCRdb stores this immuneACCESS table with in-frame sequences only. Part of the clones is absent; in the studies checked, under half of the shortfall reflects unresolved V genes, and no reason is known for the rest. The V and J calls and the clone size are those of that table, but D and trimming were determined from the DNA. This sample holds about 42,000 clones; approximately 80% were observed only once. 4.8% of the sample belongs to the ten largest clones.

This clonotype was obtained from a person between 40 and 85 years old with oral cavity squamous cell carcinoma. Recombination joined TRBV6-1 with TRBJ1-2; the D gene is perhaps TRBD1, from 6 matching bases. The source material was PBMCs, sampled after nivolumab (anti-PD-1) treatment. The CDR3 protein: CASSGTLANYGYTF. The nucleotide sequence is TGTGCCAGCAGCGGGACACTAGCTAACTATGGCTACACCTTC.